This TCR beta chain derives from a study of T-cell memory formation after mild COVID-19. Constant-segment primers and 5'RACE yielded cDNA libraries for TCR alpha and TCR beta, each carrying sample barcodes and UMIs. TCRdb used MiXCR to reprocess the 5' RACE reads, holding one entry per CDR3 protein. Among 200,000 to 250,000 distinct CDR3 sequences listed, about a sixth were seen once. Study outcomes and limitations: Confirmation of SARS-CoV-2 specificity was lacking for second-wave clones peaking day 37. There were some responding clones in pre-infection memory, which suggested that cross-reactive memory had joined. Most CD4+ clones that shrank were in CM and EM, while CD8+ ones turned up in EMRA.

Germline V lookup: CDR1 DFQATT, CDR2 SNEGSKA (reference sequence). Trimming cost V 3 bases and J 6 bases; bases outside gene matches: 4. The CDR3 is 13 residues long. This clonotype was seen a handful of times. What it binds is not known. The sequenced sample consisted of PBMCs or a T cell subset sorted from them (not recorded which). This TCR came from a man between 18 and 35 years old who had mild COVID-19 (a few samples of this study predate the infection). Cell type and time point are not known. The chain recombines TRBV20-1 with TRBJ2-3, with 9 positions matching TRBD2. The CDR3 DNA follows: TGCAGTGCTAGCCGGACTAGCGTTGATACGCAGTATTTT. This codes for CSASRTSVDTQYF.